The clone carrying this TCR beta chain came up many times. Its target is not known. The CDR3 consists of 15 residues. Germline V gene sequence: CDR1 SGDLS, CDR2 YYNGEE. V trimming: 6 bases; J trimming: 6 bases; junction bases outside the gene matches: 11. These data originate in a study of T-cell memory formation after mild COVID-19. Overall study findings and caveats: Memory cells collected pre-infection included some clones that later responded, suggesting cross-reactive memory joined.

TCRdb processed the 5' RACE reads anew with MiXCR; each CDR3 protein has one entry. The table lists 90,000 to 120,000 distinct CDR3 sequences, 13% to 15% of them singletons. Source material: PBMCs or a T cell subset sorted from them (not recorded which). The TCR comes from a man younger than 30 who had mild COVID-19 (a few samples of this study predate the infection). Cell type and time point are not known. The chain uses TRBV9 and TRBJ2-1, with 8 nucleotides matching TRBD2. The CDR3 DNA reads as TGTGCCAGCACCCTCGGGGGGGACTTAACCAATGAGCAGTTCTTC. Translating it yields CASTLGGDLTNEQFF.